One and the same sample provided the 5 T cell receptor beta chains below, sequenced in a study of blood T cell repertoires in COVID-19. Sequencing used immunoSEQ multiplex PCR; TCRdb keeps in-frame clones, though not all of them. The sample yields about 250,000 clones, roughly 85% seen once. Material for sequencing was peripheral blood. The receptor set was obtained from a man aged 50-59 years with active or convalescent COVID-19.

A few counts support this clone. The rearrangement joins TRBV11-3 to TRBJ2-1; D not resolved. There are 12 residues in the CDR3. The germline CDR1 and CDR2 sequences are SGHNT and YENEEA. Trimming took 0 bases from V and 6 from J, leaving 3 bases between them. The CDR3 spells CASSLESNEQFF. The CDR3 DNA follows: TGTGCCAGCAGCTTAGAGAGCAATGAGCAGTTCTTC.

The chain links TRBV6-6 to TRBJ1-1; unclear D gene. Germline V CDR1 and CDR2: MNHNY, SVGAGI (reference sequence). V was cut by 2 bases and J by 1 base, with 8 bases left in between. The CDR3 is 14 amino acids. The CDR3 is CASSYVGRNTEAFF. CDR3 bases: TGTGCCAGCAGTTACGTCGGTAGGAACACTGAAGCTTTCTTT.

The chain combines TRBV9 with TRBJ2-6, with D maybe TRBD2 (5 bases). The CDR3 spans 18 residues. Germline V gene sequence: CDR1 SGDLS, CDR2 YYNGEE. The V and J ends lost 0 bases and 0 bases respectively, with 13 bases between them. Written as DNA, the CDR3 is TGTGCCAGCAGCGTAGGGTTTGGGAGATCCTCTGGGGCCAACGTCCTGACTTTC. This gives the protein CASSVGFGRSSGANVLTF. Drawing the rest from reference TRBV9 and TRBJ2-6, the complete variable domain is DSGVTQTPKHLITATGQRVTLRCSPRSGDLSVYWYQQSLDQGLQFLIQYYNGEERAKGNILERFSAQQFPDLHSELNLSSLELGDSALYFCASSVGFGRSSGANVLTFGAGSRLTVL.

V usage is TRBV9 and J usage is TRBJ2-5; a possible D gene is TRBD2 (6 bases). The CDR3 length is 14 residues. V was shortened by 0 bases and J by 3 bases, with 9 bases between the two germline ends. Per the germline V gene, CDR1 is SGDLS and CDR2 is YYNGEE. CDR3 DNA: TGTGCCAGCAGCGTAGACGGAGGGAAAGAGACCCAGTACTTC. This encodes CASSVDGGKETQYF. Together with reference TRBV9 and TRBJ2-5, the CDR3 gives the full variable domain: DSGVTQTPKHLITATGQRVTLRCSPRSGDLSVYWYQQSLDQGLQFLIQYYNGEERAKGNILERFSAQQFPDLHSELNLSSLELGDSALYFCASSVDGGKETQYFGPGTRLLVL.

The V gene is TRBV18, the J gene TRBJ1-6; 7 nucleotides align to TRBD1. V shed 10 bases and J 7 bases; nucleotides not matched to a gene: 7. Germline assignment: CDR1 KGHSH and CDR2 LQKENI. CDR3 size: 13 residues. The CDR3 sequence: CATLDRENSPLHF. For the CDR3, the DNA is TGTGCCACTCTTGACAGGGAGAATTCACCCCTCCACTTT.